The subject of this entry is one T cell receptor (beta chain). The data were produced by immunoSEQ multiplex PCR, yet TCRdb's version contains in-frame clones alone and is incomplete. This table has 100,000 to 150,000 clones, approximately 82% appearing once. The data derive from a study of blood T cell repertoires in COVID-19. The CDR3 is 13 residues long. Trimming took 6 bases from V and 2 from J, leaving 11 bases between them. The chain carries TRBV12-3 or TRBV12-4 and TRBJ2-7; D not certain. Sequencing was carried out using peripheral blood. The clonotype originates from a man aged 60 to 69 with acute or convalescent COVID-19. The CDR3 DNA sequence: TGTGCCAGCAGGTGGAGAGTCCCCTACGAGCAGTACTTC. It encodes CASRWRVPYEQYF.